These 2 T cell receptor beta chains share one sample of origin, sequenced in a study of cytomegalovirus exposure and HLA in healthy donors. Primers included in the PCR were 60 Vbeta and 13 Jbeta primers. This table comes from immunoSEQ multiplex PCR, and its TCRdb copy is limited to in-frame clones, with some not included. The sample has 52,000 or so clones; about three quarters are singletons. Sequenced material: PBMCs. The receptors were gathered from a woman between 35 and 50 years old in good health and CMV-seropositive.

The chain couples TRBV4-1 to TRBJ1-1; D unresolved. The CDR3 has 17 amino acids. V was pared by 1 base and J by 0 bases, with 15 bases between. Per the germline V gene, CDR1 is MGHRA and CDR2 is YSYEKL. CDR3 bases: TGCGCCAGCAGCCAAGCCTTTACTGAACTCCTGAACACTGAAGCTTTCTTT. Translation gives CASSQAFTELLNTEAFF.

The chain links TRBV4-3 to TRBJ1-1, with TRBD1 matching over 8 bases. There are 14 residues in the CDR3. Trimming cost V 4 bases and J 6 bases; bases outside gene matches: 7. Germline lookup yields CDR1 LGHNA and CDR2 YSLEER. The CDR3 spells CASSPNQGASEAFF. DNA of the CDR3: TGCGCCAGCAGCCCAAATCAGGGGGCCTCTGAAGCTTTCTTT.